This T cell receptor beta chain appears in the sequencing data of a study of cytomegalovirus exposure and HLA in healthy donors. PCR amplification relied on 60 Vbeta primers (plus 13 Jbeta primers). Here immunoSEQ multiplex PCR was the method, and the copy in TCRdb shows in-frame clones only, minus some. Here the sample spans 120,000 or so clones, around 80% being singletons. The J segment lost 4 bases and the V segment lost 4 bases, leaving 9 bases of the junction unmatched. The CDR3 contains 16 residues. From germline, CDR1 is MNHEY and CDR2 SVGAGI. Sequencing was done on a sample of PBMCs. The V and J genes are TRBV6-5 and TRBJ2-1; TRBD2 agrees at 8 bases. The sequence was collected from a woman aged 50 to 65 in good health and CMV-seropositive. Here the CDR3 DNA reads TGTGCCAGCAGTTCCTCAACTAGCGGTAGATACAATGAGCAGTTCTTC. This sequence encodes CASSSSTSGRYNEQFF.